This T cell receptor beta chain came from a study of beta chain features in type 1 diabetes. The CDR3 extends over 15 amino acids. The V gene's germline CDR1 is SGHNT and CDR2 YYREEE (reference sequence). Expressed TCRB transcripts were sequenced after all isolated RNA was converted to cDNA. Libraries were prepared by immunoSEQ multiplex PCR; TCRdb keeps only in-frame clonotypes and omits some of them. Of 970,000 or so clones listed, roughly 15% are singletons. This clone showed up just a few times. The germline gene is not matched at one end of the junction; a read error may be the cause. The source of this sequence is a woman aged 18-35 years in good health. Sequences were obtained from naive CD4+ T cells from blood. The rearrangement joins TRBV5-4 to TRBJ1-1; D is possibly TRBD1 (6 bases). CDR3 DNA: TGTGCCAGCAGCCCAGCAGGGGTTATGAAGACTGAAGCTTTCTTT. Amino acid sequence: CASSPAGVMKTEAFF.